This TCR beta chain stems from a study of beta chain features in type 1 diabetes (dated by TCRdb to between 2017 and 2018). With respect to the entire study: Mean age, gender distribution, total cell number and subset yield did not differ between patients and healthy donors. Whereas all 30 or so donors provided naive and central memory subsets, regulatory and stem cell-like memory subsets were isolated from just 8 patients and about eight healthy donors. A total of around 110,000,000 sorted cells were examined across all samples, and RNA yield correlated strongly with the number of cells per subset. The study compared the TCRB repertoires of sorted circulating CD4+ T cell subsets in recently diagnosed type 1 diabetes patients with those in matched healthy donors.

A single peripheral blood draw of about 116 mL on average was collected from each donor into heparinised tubes. Using a panel that included CD45RO, CCR7, CD25, CD127, CD95 and CD27, naive, central memory, regulatory and stem cell-like memory CD4+ T cells were sorted on a BD FACSAria II. A purity above 95% was achieved for all sorted populations. PBMCs were separated immediately by Lymphoprep density gradient centrifugation and were stained directly, without being cultured. So that batch effects would be minimized, each experiment stained and sorted samples in pairs, pairing one healthy donor with one patient. This clone turned up a few times. Its antigen is unknown. No base quality values were provided; no much bigger clone lies one nucleotide off. What the authors observed across the whole study: PCR may preferentially amplify shorter templates, but because patient and control samples were amplified and corrected together, any resulting skew would affect both groups equally. HLA sub-analyses involved small numbers of individuals, so any influence of HLA type on TCRB rearrangement remained unresolved. Type 1 diabetes patients showed a moderate but significant shortening of TCRB CDR3 length in all four CD4+ subsets. Naive, central memory and regulatory TCRB repertoires appeared more similar among patients than among healthy donors. Because cDNA rather than genomic DNA was sequenced, highly expressing activated cells could have been over-represented, although no difference in activation and CD3 levels was found between groups. Fewer insertions and more nucleotide deletions at VDJ recombination sites were observed in patients with type 1 diabetes, implying thymic rearrangement abnormalities.

The entire amount of isolated RNA was reverse transcribed using the High Capacity cDNA Reverse Transcription Kit, so the sequenced TCRB transcripts were expressed ones. Naive, central memory and regulatory T cell samples underwent deep immunoSEQ sequencing, averaging around 3.9 million total reads per sample. Sorted cells were lysed in RLT buffer, and RNA was extracted using DNase-treated RNeasy Micro or Mini kits according to cell number. To prevent cross-contamination, each cell subset was processed individually, whereas patient and healthy donor samples were processed jointly. TCRB sequences were amplified from cDNA with the immunoSEQ multiplex PCR, producing 87-bp fragments spanning the CDR3 region. Sequencing of the amplicons was done on the Illumina HiSeq platform. The original methods were these. PCR bias was corrected computationally using synthetic template baselines, and reads within Hamming distance 2 were collapsed, with unmergeable singletons discarded. Reads were aligned to IMGT to assign V, D and J genes, CDR3 length, and insertions or deletions at six rearrangement sites. Within each subset, clonotype counts were normalized to sorted cell number, and only after that were true diversity and Gini coefficients computed with the tcR R package. Repertoire sharing was quantified using the overlap coefficient calculated on TCRB nucleotide sequences. TCRdb's version of the immuneACCESS table is confined to in-frame rearrangements and falls short of the full clone set. An unresolved V gene accounts for under half of the shortfall where checked; the remainder is of unknown origin. The V and J calls and clone size are taken from that table; D and trimming were inferred from the DNA. The sample table shows more than 150,000 clones, and over 8.5% are seen once. About 2% of the sample is held by the ten biggest clonotypes.

V is cut by 4 bases and J by 2 bases, and the space between the germline ends is 12 bases. CDR1 MNHNS and CDR2 SASEGT are derived from the germline V gene. From its cysteine to its phenylalanine, the CDR3 spans 15 amino acids. CDR3 DNA is the only sequence kept; it has 45 bases, read in frame from the first base. Sequenced input: central memory CD4+ T cells from blood. The source is a man aged 18-30 years in good health. The chain joins TRBV6-1 to TRBJ2-1, with a weak D call of TRBD1 (5 bases match). The DNA sequence is given as TGTGCCAGCAGTGCTACAGGTCTCGCCTACAATGAGCAGTTCTTC. Translation gives CASSATGLAYNEQFF.